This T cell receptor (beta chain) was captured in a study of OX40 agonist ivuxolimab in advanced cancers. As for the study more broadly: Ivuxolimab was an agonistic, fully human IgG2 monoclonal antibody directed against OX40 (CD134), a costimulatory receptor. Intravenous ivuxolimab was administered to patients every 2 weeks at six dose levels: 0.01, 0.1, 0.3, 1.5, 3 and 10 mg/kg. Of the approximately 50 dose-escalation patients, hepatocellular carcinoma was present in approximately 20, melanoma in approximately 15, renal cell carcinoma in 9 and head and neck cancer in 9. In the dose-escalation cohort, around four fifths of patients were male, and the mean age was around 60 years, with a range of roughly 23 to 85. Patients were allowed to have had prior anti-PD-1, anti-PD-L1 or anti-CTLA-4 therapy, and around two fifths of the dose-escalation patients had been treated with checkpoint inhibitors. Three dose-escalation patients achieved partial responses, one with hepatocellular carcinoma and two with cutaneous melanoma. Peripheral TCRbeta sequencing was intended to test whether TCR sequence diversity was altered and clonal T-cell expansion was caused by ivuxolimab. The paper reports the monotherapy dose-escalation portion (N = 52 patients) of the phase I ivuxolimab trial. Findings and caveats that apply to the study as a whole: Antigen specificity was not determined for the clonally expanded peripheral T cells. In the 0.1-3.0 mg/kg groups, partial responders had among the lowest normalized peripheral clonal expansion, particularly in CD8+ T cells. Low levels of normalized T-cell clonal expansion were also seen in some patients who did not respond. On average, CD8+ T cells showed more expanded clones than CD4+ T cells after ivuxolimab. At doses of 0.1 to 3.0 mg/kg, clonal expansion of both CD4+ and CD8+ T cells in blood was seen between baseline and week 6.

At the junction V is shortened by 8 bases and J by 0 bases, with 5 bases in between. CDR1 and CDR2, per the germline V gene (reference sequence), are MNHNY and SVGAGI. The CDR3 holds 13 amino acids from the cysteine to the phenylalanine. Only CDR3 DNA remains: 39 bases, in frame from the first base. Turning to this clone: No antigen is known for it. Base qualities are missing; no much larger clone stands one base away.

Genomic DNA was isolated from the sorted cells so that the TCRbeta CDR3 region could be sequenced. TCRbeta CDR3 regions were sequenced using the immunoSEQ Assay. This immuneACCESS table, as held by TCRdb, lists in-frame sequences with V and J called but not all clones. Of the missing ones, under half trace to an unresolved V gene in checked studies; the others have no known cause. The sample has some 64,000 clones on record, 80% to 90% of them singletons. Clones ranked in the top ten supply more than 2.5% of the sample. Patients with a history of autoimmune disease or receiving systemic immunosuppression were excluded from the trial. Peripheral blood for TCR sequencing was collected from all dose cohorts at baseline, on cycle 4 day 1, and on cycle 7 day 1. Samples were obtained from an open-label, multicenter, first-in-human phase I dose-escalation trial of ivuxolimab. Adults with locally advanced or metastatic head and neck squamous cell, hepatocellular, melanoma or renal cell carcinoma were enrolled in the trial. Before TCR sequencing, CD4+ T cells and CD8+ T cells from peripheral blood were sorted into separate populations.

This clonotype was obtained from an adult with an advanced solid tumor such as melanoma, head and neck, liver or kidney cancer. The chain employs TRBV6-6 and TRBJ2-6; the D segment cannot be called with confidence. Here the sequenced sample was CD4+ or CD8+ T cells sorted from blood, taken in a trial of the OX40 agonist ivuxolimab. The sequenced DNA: TGTGCCAGCTTCAGCTCTGGGGCCAACGTCCTGACTTTC. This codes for CASFSSGANVLTF.